These 24 T cell receptor beta chains share one sample of origin, sequenced in a study of tumor-infiltrating lymphocytes in localized non-small cell lung cancer (dated by TCRdb to about 2021). Libraries came from the immunoSEQ multiplex PCR assay. The source is immuneACCESS, and TCRdb retained only in-frame sequences with V and J called. Part of the clones is not carried over; for the studies checked, unresolved V genes explain less than half of this, and the remainder is unexplained. This sample has about 12,000 clones in its table, and 65% to 90% of those were observed once. The ten top clones hold 7.5% to 9.5% of the sample. The sequencing sample was made of lung tumor tissue. The source is a human donor with non-small cell lung cancer.

This chain connects TRBV30 to TRBJ2-3; D unclear. The CDR3 totals 13 residues. Germline lookup yields CDR1 GTSNPN and CDR2 SVGIG (reference sequence). The V end lost 2 bases, the J end lost 1 base, and 7 bases lay between the germline ends. The CDR3 region has the DNA TGTGCCTGGAGTTTGGGTCGCACAGATACGCAGTATTTT. Translating it yields CAWSLGRTDTQYF.

The gene calls are TRBV5-4 and TRBJ2-7; D not certain. Germline lookup yields CDR1 SGHNT and CDR2 YYREEE (reference sequence). The V end lost 0 bases, the J end lost 10 bases, and 11 bases lay between the germline ends. This CDR3 has 12 residues. The CDR3, as DNA: TGTGCCAGCAGCTTGGACAATTGGCGACAGTACTTC. Its protein product is CASSLDNWRQYF.

This chain links TRBV10-2 with TRBJ2-3, with no clear D. The CDR3 is 11 residues long. V was pared by 8 bases and J by 4 bases, with 7 bases between. The germline CDR1 and CDR2 sequences are WSHSY and SAAADI. Here the CDR3 DNA reads TGCGCCAGCCGAAAAGCAGATACGCAGTATTTT. Amino acids: CASRKADTQYF.

The chain recombines TRBV6-1 with TRBJ2-7; D call uncertain. The V and J ends lost 3 bases and 3 bases respectively, with 9 bases between them. This CDR3 region has 13 residues. Per the germline V gene, CDR1 is MNHNS and CDR2 is SASEGT. The CDR3 DNA is TGTGCCAGCAGTGAGCATGGGATCTACGAGCAGTACTTC. It is translated as CASSEHGIYEQYF.

The gene calls are TRBV7-8 and TRBJ2-7, with D perhaps matching TRBD2 (6 bases). The CDR3 runs to 16 residues. CDR1 and CDR2 from the germline V gene are SGHVS and FQNEAQ. V was shortened by 3 bases and J by 4 bases, with 19 bases between the two germline ends. The DNA of the CDR3 is TGTGCCAGCAGCTTTCTTGGAGGGTCCATGGATTACGAGCAGTACTTC. Translation: CASSFLGGSMDYEQYF.

The gene calls are TRBV30 and TRBJ1-1; D is unresolved. Looked up from germline, CDR1 is GTSNPN and CDR2 is SVGIG (reference sequence). The CDR3 totals 10 residues. Trimming stripped 5 bases from V and 3 bases from J, with 4 bases between. CDR3 in amino acids: CAWVDTEAFF. The CDR3 DNA follows: TGTGCCTGGGTAGACACTGAAGCTTTCTTT. Using reference TRBV30 and TRBJ1-1 for the parts outside the CDR3, the full variable domain is SQTIHQWPATLVQPVGSPLSLECTVEGTSNPNLYWYRQAAGRGLQLLFYSVGIGQISSEVPQNLSASRPQDRQFILSSKKLLLSDSGFYLCAWVDTEAFFGQGTRLTVV.

This clone appeared a few times. This chain links TRBV6-1 with TRBJ2-2; TRBD1 might be the D (5 bases). The CDR3 is 12 amino acids. Trimming removed 5 bases from V and 9 bases from J, with 10 bases in between. The germline gives CDR1 MNHNS, CDR2 SASEGT. The CDR3 loop reads CASSSSGRELFF. DNA of the CDR3: TGTGCCAGCAGTTCTTCAGGGAGGGAGCTGTTTTTT.

Only a few counts were recorded for this clone. The rearrangement joins TRBV7-9 to TRBJ2-2, with D perhaps TRBD1 (6 bases). The CDR3 consists of 16 residues. Trimming shortened V by 5 bases and J by 0 bases, and 13 bases separated the two germline ends. Germline assignment: CDR1 SEHNR and CDR2 FQNEAQ (reference sequence). DNA of the CDR3: TGTGCCAGCAGCACCCCGACAGGCACGAACACCGGGGAGCTGTTTTTT. It yields the protein CASSTPTGTNTGELFF.

V usage is TRBV25-1 and J usage is TRBJ2-1; 8 positions agree with TRBD2. The CDR3 sequence is 15 residues long. Germline CDR1 and CDR2: MGHDK and SYGVNS. With V trimmed by 10 bases and J by 6 bases, 14 bases remained unmatched. The CDR3 loop is CATTSGTRNANEQFF. The CDR3, as DNA: TGTGCCACCACCTCCGGGACTAGGAACGCCAATGAGCAGTTCTTC.

The chain uses TRBV29-1 and TRBJ2-4; D may be TRBD2 (6 bases). Germline V gene lookup returns CDR1 SQVTM and CDR2 ANQGSEA. CDR3 length: 13 residues. V was clipped by 6 bases and J by 5 bases, with 14 bases between them. CDR3 protein: CSVVRGRQNIQYF. DNA of the CDR3: TGCAGCGTCGTACGGGGGAGGCAAAACATTCAGTACTTC.

The rearrangement links TRBV29-1 to TRBJ2-5, with 12 bases matching TRBD1. The V segment lost 6 bases and the J segment 5 bases; nucleotides outside the gene matches: 4. Germline V CDR1 and CDR2: SQVTM, ANQGSEA. The CDR3 has 13 residues. CDR3 amino acids: CSVGTGGRETQYF. The CDR3 DNA reads TGCAGCGTGGGGACAGGGGGCCGGGAGACCCAGTACTTC.

The V call is TRBV6-1, the J call TRBJ2-3; D possibly uses TRBD1 or TRBD2 (6 bases each). CDR1 is MNHNS and CDR2 is SASEGT in the germline V gene. The CDR3 sequence is 15 residues long. V gave up 3 bases and J gave up 5 bases, with 15 bases separating them. DNA for the CDR3: TGTGCCAGCAGTGACCGGGGGCTCGGATTAGATACGCAGTATTTT. Translating it yields CASSDRGLGLDTQYF.

This sequence joins TRBV6-6 and TRBJ2-5; no definite D call. V lost 4 bases, J lost 1 base, and 13 bases lay in between. Germline V gene data show CDR1 as MNHNY and CDR2 as SVGAGI (reference sequence). This CDR3 spans 15 amino acids. Here the CDR3 reads CASSWAGPIQETQYF. CDR3 coding DNA: TGTGCCAGCAGTTGGGCAGGTCCGATCCAAGAGACCCAGTACTTC.

V and J are TRBV14 and TRBJ1-2, with a possible D match to TRBD1 (6 bases). Germline CDR1 is SGHDN and CDR2 is FVKESK. Trimming removed 4 bases at V and 8 bases at J, with 14 bases between. This CDR3 comprises 13 residues. The DNA of the CDR3 is TGTGCCAGCAGCCTTCAGGGGACGGGAGGCTACACCTTC. It encodes CASSLQGTGGYTF.

The chain combines TRBV19 with TRBJ1-1; 10 nucleotides agree with TRBD1. V lost 5 bases, J lost 1 base, and 7 bases stayed unmatched. Per germline, CDR1 LNHDA and CDR2 SQIVND (reference sequence). This CDR3 has 16 residues. The CDR3 region is CASSPRQGARNTEAFF. In DNA, the CDR3 is TGTGCCAGTAGTCCTCGACAGGGGGCGCGGAACACTGAAGCTTTCTTT. The entire variable domain, with the rest obtained from reference TRBV19 and TRBJ1-1, is as follows: DGGITQSPKYLFRKEGQNVTLSCEQNLNHDAMYWYRQDPGQGLRLIYYSQIVNDFQKGDIAEGYSVSREKKESFPLTVTSAQKNPTAFYLCASSPRQGARNTEAFFGQGTRLTVV.

The rearrangement uses TRBV27 and TRBJ2-1, with a possible D match to TRBD1 (6 bases). The V end lost 3 bases, the J end lost 7 bases, and 13 bases lay between the germline ends. The CDR3 has 14 amino acids. Germline values: CDR1 MNHEY, CDR2 SMNVEV (reference sequence). In nucleotides, the CDR3 is TGTGCCAGCAGTTTCAAAAACAGGGCGAATGAGCAGTTCTTC. Amino acid sequence: CASSFKNRANEQFF.

V gene TRBV29-1 combines with J gene TRBJ2-5; D is perhaps TRBD2 (5 bases). The V and J ends lost 0 bases and 4 bases respectively, with 9 bases between them. This CDR3 has 13 amino acids. Germline CDR1 is SQVTM and CDR2 is ANQGSEA. CDR3 DNA: TGCAGCGTTGAAGATGGTCGGGGAGAGACCCAGTACTTC. It encodes CSVEDGRGETQYF. The full variable domain, its missing parts supplied by reference TRBV29-1 and TRBJ2-5, is SAVISQKPSRDICQRGTSLTIQCQVDSQVTMMFWYRQQPGQSLTLIATANQGSEATYESGFVIDKFPISRPNLTFSTLTVSNMSPEDSSIYLCSVEDGRGETQYFGPGTRLLVL.

This chain uses TRBV5-6 with TRBJ2-4; D gene unclear. This CDR3 comprises 13 residues. The V end lost 5 bases, the J end lost 2 bases, and 8 bases lay between the germline ends. Germline V gives CDR1 SGHDT, CDR2 YYEEEE. The CDR3: CASSPATKNIQYF. In DNA form, the CDR3 reads TGTGCCAGCAGTCCGGCAACCAAAAACATTCAGTACTTC. Using reference TRBV5-6 and TRBJ2-4 for the parts outside the CDR3, the full variable domain is DAGVTQSPTHLIKTRGQQVTLRCSPKSGHDTVSWYQQALGQGPQFIFQYYEEEERQRGNFPDRFSGHQFPNYSSELNVNALLLGDSALYLCASSPATKNIQYFGAGTRLSVL.

The chain uses TRBV28 and TRBJ1-2; D is possibly TRBD1 (6 bases). The germline CDR1 and CDR2 sequences are MDHEN and SYDVKM. The CDR3 length is 15 residues. V gave up 4 bases and J gave up 8 bases, with 20 bases separating them. DNA of the CDR3: TGTGCCAGCAGTTGGGGGACATCGAAAGGAGGCGGCTACACCTTC. Amino acids: CASSWGTSKGGGYTF.

J is TRBJ1-5 and V is TRBV15; D ambiguous. The CDR3 loop spans 15 amino acids. Trimming shortened V by 5 bases and J by 4 bases, and 15 bases separated the two germline ends. The germline V gene encodes CDR1 LNHNV and CDR2 YYDKDF (reference sequence). The DNA for the CDR3 is TGTGCCACCAGCGAGGAAGGGCCGATTAATCAGCCCCAGCATTTT. Translation: CATSEEGPINQPQHF.

The chain joins TRBV5-5 to TRBJ2-5; 9 nucleotides align to TRBD1. The CDR3 length is 15 residues. Germline CDR1 SGHKS, CDR2 YYEKEE (reference sequence). The V gene end was trimmed by 2 bases and the J gene end by 5 bases; junction bases not matched to a gene: 7. This chain's CDR3 is CASSFGGTGSETQYF. The CDR3 coding sequence is TGTGCCAGCAGCTTTGGGGGGACAGGGAGTGAGACCCAGTACTTC.

The V call is TRBV2, the J call TRBJ1-5; D remains unclear. From germline, CDR1 is SNHLY and CDR2 FYNNEI. The germline V and J ends were trimmed by 3 bases and 1 base, with 10 bases remaining between them. CDR3 length: 15 amino acids. CDR3 sequence reads: CASSEQGRSNQPQHF. CDR3 DNA sequence: TGTGCCAGCAGTGAGCAAGGAAGGAGCAATCAGCCCCAGCATTTT.

CDR3 amino acids: CATRTSGDTGELFF. CDR3 nucleotide sequence: TGTGCCACTCGGACTAGCGGTGACACCGGGGAGCTGTTTTTT. The V and J genes are TRBV6-1 and TRBJ2-2, with TRBD2 matching over 10 bases. The CDR3 spans 14 residues. The germline CDR1 and CDR2 sequences are MNHNS and SASEGT. V lost 10 bases to trimming and J lost 3 bases; unmatched junction nucleotides: 5.

J is TRBJ2-2 and V is TRBV28; D possibly uses TRBD1 or TRBD2 (5 bases each). This CDR3 has 17 residues. Germline V gives CDR1 MDHEN, CDR2 SYDVKM. Deletions cut 4 bases from V and 7 bases from J, with 22 bases between. CDR3 sequence: CASSWVPGPLVFGELFF. The CDR3 DNA reads TGTGCCAGCAGTTGGGTTCCGGGGCCTCTAGTTTTCGGGGAGCTGTTTTTT.